The 22 T cell receptor beta chains below come from one sample, sequenced in a study of neoadjuvant anti-PD-1 for oral cavity cancer. The method was immunoSEQ multiplex PCR; TCRdb's version includes in-frame clones alone and lacks a portion of them. The table includes under 15,000 clones, 50% to 75% detected once. The sample in question was PBMCs, obtained before nivolumab (anti-PD-1) treatment. The receptors come from a person aged 35-79 years with oral cavity squamous cell carcinoma.

This chain links TRBV5-5 with TRBJ2-5; 12 positions agree with TRBD2. The CDR3 loop spans 17 amino acids. Germline assignment: CDR1 SGHKS and CDR2 YYEKEE (reference sequence). V lost 2 bases to trimming and J lost 4 bases; unmatched junction nucleotides: 9. In nucleotides, the CDR3 is TGTGCCAGCAGCTTCCTAGCTAGCGGGAGGGCCGGAGAGACCCAGTACTTC. This translates into CASSFLASGRAGETQYF.

The gene calls are TRBV7-3 and TRBJ2-1; possible D gene TRBD2, 6 bases. Germline V lookup: CDR1 SGHTA, CDR2 FQGTGA. CDR3 length: 15 residues. V lost 5 bases and J 5 bases, leaving 16 bases between the germline ends. The CDR3 spells CASSPRMGGNNEQFF. The CDR3 DNA is TGTGCCAGCAGCCCCCGGATGGGGGGAAACAATGAGCAGTTCTTC.

CDR3 protein: CASSRDRGQSGYEQYF. The CDR3 DNA sequence: TGTGCCAGCAGCCGCGACAGGGGGCAGAGTGGCTACGAGCAGTACTTC. The chain carries TRBV14 and TRBJ2-7, with 10 bases identical to TRBD1. V dropped 4 bases and J dropped 3; count of bases not matched to a gene: 9. The CDR3 has 16 residues. The germline gives CDR1 SGHDN, CDR2 FVKESK.

The chain links TRBV2 to TRBJ1-1, with 7 bases lining up with TRBD1. V shed 6 bases and J 5 bases; nucleotides not matched to a gene: 9. The CDR3 sequence is 14 residues long. Germline loops: CDR1 SNHLY, CDR2 FYNNEI. The CDR3 region has the DNA TGTGCCAGCAGGGGACAGCTAGTAACAACTGAAGCTTTCTTT. Translated, it gives CASRGQLVTTEAFF.

This clone was recorded a few times. The chain uses TRBV2 and TRBJ1-6, with a weak D call TRBD1 (5 bases). The CDR3 has 16 amino acids. CDR1 SNHLY and CDR2 FYNNEI come from the germline V gene. Trimming removed 0 bases at V and 9 bases at J, with 15 bases between. As DNA, the CDR3 is TGTGCCAGCAGTGAAGCGCTTCGGGGGGGTAGTTCACCCCTCCACTTT. Protein product: CASSEALRGGSSPLHF.

The chain uses TRBV5-1 and TRBJ2-3, with no clear D. The CDR3 extends over 12 amino acids. V was trimmed by 0 bases and J by 5 bases, leaving 4 bases between them. CDR1 SGHRS and CDR2 YFSETQ come from the germline V gene. The CDR3 reads CASSLDGDTQYF. CDR3 DNA: TGCGCCAGCAGCTTGGACGGAGATACGCAGTATTTT. Filled out from reference TRBV5-1 and TRBJ2-3, the complete variable domain reads KAGVTQTPRYLIKTRGQQVTLSCSPISGHRSVSWYQQTPGQGLQFLFEYFSETQRNKGNFPGRFSGRQFSNSRSEMNVSTLELGDSALYLCASSLDGDTQYFGPGTRLTVL.

The CDR3 coding sequence is TGCGCCAGCGGAAAACTGGGGGTTTCTAATGGCTACACCTTC. Amino acid sequence: CASGKLGVSNGYTF. V and J are TRBV5-1 and TRBJ1-2, with D possibly matching TRBD1 (5 bases). CDR3 length: 14 residues. V was pared by 7 bases and J by 6 bases, with 19 bases between. Germline V gene lookup returns CDR1 SGHRS and CDR2 YFSETQ.

V usage is TRBV6-1 and J usage is TRBJ1-1, with a tentative D call TRBD1 (5 bases). The CDR3 covers 13 residues. Trimming pared 4 bases from V and 0 bases from J, leaving 6 bases between. Germline V CDR1 and CDR2: MNHNS, SASEGT. CDR3 in DNA: TGTGCCAGCAGTGGGGGGGTGAACACTGAAGCTTTCTTT. Its translation is CASSGGVNTEAFF.

The chain uses TRBV6-5 and TRBJ1-6, with D hard to call. The V end was cut by 5 bases, the J end by 9 bases, with 11 bases between. The CDR3 spans 13 residues. The V gene's germline CDR1 is MNHEY and CDR2 SVGAGI. The CDR3 coding sequence is TGTGCCAGCAGTGCCGACGGGCCTTCACCCCTCCACTTT. Its protein is CASSADGPSPLHF.

The rearrangement joins TRBV30 to TRBJ2-1; 11 bases align to TRBD2. V lost 2 bases and J lost 9; bases outside the gene matches: 6. CDR1 is GTSNPN and CDR2 is SVGIG in the germline V gene (reference sequence). The CDR3 is 14 amino acids. Here the CDR3 reads CAWSRLAGNGEQFF. For the CDR3, the DNA is TGTGCCTGGAGTCGACTAGCGGGGAATGGTGAGCAGTTCTTC.

The gene calls are TRBV28 and TRBJ2-3; 7 bases align to TRBD2. V was pared by 2 bases and J by 5 bases, with 4 bases of the junction left unmatched. Per the germline V gene, CDR1 is MDHEN and CDR2 is SYDVKM. The CDR3 covers 14 residues. CDR3 nucleotides: TGTGCCAGCAGTTTACCGGGAGGTAGAGATACGCAGTATTTT. Translating it yields CASSLPGGRDTQYF. The full variable domain, rest sourced from reference TRBV28 and TRBJ2-3, is DVKVTQSSRYLVKRTGEKVFLECVQDMDHENMFWYRQDPGLGLRLIYFSYDVKMKEKGDIPEGYSVSREKKERFSLILESASTNQTSMYLCASSLPGGRDTQYFGPGTRLTVL.

The gene calls are TRBV4-1 and TRBJ2-1; possibly TRBD2 for D (5 bases). Germline V CDR1 and CDR2: MGHRA, YSYEKL. CDR3 length equals 15 residues. V shed 3 bases and J shed 8 bases, with 17 bases lying between them. This chain's CDR3 is CASSQQGSGLYEQFF. Written as DNA, the CDR3 is TGCGCCAGCAGCCAGCAAGGGAGTGGACTCTATGAGCAGTTCTTC.

The chain employs TRBV29-1 and TRBJ2-1; perhaps TRBD1 as D (5 bases). V gave up 3 bases and J gave up 5 bases, with 14 bases separating them. This CDR3 has 14 amino acids. Per germline, CDR1 SQVTM and CDR2 ANQGSEA. The CDR3 coding sequence is TGCAGCGTTGAGCTTTCAGACAGACACAATGAGCAGTTCTTC. Its translation: CSVELSDRHNEQFF.

The chain combines TRBV2 with TRBJ2-2; 8 bases are shared with TRBD1. The length of the CDR3 is 14 residues. The germline gives CDR1 SNHLY, CDR2 FYNNEI. Trimming took 6 bases from V and 7 from J; bases not matched to a gene: 7. The CDR3: CASSLGQGYGELFF. The CDR3, as DNA: TGTGCCAGCAGCCTCGGACAGGGTTACGGGGAGCTGTTTTTT. The variable domain in full, completed from reference TRBV2 and TRBJ2-2, reads EPEVTQTPSHQVTQMGQEVILRCVPISNHLYFYWYRQILGQKVEFLVSFYNNEISEKSEIFDDQFSVERPDGSNFTLKIRSTKLEDSAMYFCASSLGQGYGELFFGEGSRLTVL.

This clone has just a few counts. The CDR3 sequence: CASSEGRSETQYF. The CDR3 coding sequence is TGTGCCAGCAGTGAAGGCAGGTCGGAGACCCAGTACTTC. V gene TRBV6-1 combines with J gene TRBJ2-5, with D hard to call. From germline, CDR1 is MNHNS and CDR2 SASEGT. The CDR3 extends over 13 amino acids. V dropped 1 base and J dropped 5 bases, with 8 bases sitting between them.

V gene TRBV7-8 combines with J gene TRBJ1-1; D is possibly TRBD1 (5 bases). V was cut by 0 bases and J by 8 bases, with 10 bases left in between. The germline CDR1 and CDR2 sequences are SGHVS and FQNEAQ. The CDR3 covers 13 residues. CDR3 loop: CASSLARRTEAFF. Here the CDR3 DNA reads TGTGCCAGCAGCTTAGCGCGGAGGACAGAAGCTTTCTTT.

This chain connects TRBV4-1 to TRBJ1-5; 9 nucleotides match TRBD1. The ends lost 5 bases at V and 6 bases at J; junction bases unmatched: 8. From germline, CDR1 is MGHRA and CDR2 YSYEKL. CDR3 size: 15 residues. Here the CDR3 DNA reads TGCGCCAGCAGCGTCCCGGGACAGGGAGGTCAGCCCCAGCATTTT. Translated: CASSVPGQGGQPQHF.

This clone was counted once. V usage is TRBV14 and J usage is TRBJ1-1; D call uncertain. The CDR3 runs to 17 residues. Germline CDR1 reads SGHDN; CDR2 reads FVKESK. Between the trimmed V and J ends, which lost 7 bases and 3 bases, there was a span of 24 bases. CDR3 loop: CASTPRKGQVWDTEAFF. Here the CDR3 DNA reads TGTGCCAGCACCCCGCGCAAAGGGCAGGTCTGGGACACTGAAGCTTTCTTT.

V is TRBV5-4 and J is TRBJ1-1, with D unresolved. Germline CDR1 and CDR2: SGHNT and YYREEE (reference sequence). Trimming took 1 base from V and 8 from J, leaving 12 bases between them. The CDR3 spans 13 residues. This chain's CDR3 is CASSLMNGLEAFF. As DNA, the CDR3 is TGTGCCAGCAGCTTGATGAATGGCCTAGAAGCTTTCTTT.

The gene calls are TRBV5-6 and TRBJ1-3, with 11 positions matching TRBD1. V was clipped by 4 bases and J by 4 bases; unmatched bases: 13. The CDR3 is 18 amino acids. The germline gives CDR1 SGHDT, CDR2 YYEEEE. This CDR3 reads CASSRGQGARPWGNTIYF. Here the CDR3 DNA reads TGTGCCAGCAGCAGAGGACAGGGGGCCCGGCCATGGGGAAACACCATATATTTT.

V is TRBV27 and J is TRBJ1-2, with D possibly TRBD1 on 6 matching bases. In germline, CDR1 is MNHEY, CDR2 SMNVEV (reference sequence). The CDR3 spans 18 residues. V was clipped by 5 bases and J by 2 bases, with 24 bases between them. The CDR3 region is CASSPFGGAHPLNYGYTF. In DNA, the CDR3 is TGTGCCAGCAGTCCCTTCGGGGGGGCGCACCCCCTCAACTATGGCTACACCTTC.

This clone was seen more than once but under ten times. V and J are TRBV29-1 and TRBJ2-7; D uncertain. V lost 1 base and J lost 3, with 10 bases in between. Germline V gene lookup returns CDR1 SQVTM and CDR2 ANQGSEA. This CDR3 has 13 residues. CDR3 amino acids: CSVEAKYGYEQYF. DNA of the CDR3: TGCAGCGTTGAAGCAAAGTATGGCTACGAGCAGTACTTC.